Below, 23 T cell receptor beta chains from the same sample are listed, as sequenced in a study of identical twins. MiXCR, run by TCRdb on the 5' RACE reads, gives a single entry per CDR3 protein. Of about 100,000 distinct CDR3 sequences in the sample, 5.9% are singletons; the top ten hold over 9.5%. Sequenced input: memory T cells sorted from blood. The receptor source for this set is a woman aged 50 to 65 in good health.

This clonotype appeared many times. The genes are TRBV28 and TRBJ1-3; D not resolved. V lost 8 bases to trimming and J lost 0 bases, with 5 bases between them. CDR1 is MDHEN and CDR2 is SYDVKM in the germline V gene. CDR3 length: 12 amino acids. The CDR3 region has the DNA TGTGCCAGCGTCACCTCTGGAAACACCATATATTTT. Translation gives CASVTSGNTIYF.

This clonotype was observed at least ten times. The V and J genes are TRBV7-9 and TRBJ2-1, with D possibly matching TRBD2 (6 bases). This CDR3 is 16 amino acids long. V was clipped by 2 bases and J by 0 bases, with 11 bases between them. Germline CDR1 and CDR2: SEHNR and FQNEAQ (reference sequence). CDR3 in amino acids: CASSLTLATSYNEQFF. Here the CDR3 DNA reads TGTGCCAGCAGCTTAACCCTAGCGACCTCCTACAATGAGCAGTTCTTC.

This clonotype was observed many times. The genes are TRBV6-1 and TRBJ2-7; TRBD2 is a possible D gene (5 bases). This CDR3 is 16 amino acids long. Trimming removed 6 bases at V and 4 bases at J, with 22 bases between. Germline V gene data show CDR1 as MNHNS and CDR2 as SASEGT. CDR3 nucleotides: TGTGCCAGCAGCCTAGGGCGGGCTACCCTAGGTTACGAGCAGTACGTC. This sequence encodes CASSLGRATLGYEQYV.

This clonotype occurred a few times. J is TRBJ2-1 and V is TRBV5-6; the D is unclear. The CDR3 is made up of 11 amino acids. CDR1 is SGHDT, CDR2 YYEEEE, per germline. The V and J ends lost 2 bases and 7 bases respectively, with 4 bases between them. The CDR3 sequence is CASSFENEQFF. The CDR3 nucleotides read TGTGCCAGCAGCTTTGAAAATGAGCAGTTCTTC.

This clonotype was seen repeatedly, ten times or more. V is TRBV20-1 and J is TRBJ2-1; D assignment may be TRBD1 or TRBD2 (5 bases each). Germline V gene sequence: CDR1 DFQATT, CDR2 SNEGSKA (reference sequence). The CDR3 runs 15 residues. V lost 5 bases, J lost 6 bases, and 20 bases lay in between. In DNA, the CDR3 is TGCAGTGCTCCCGAAGTATGGGGGATTGGCAATGAGCAGTTCTTC. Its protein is CSAPEVWGIGNEQFF.

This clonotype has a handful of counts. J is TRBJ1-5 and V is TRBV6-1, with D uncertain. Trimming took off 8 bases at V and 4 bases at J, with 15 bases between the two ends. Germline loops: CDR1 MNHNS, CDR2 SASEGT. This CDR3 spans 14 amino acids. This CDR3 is CASESGQRNQPQHF. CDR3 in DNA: TGTGCCAGCGAGAGTGGGCAGAGAAATCAGCCCCAGCATTTT.

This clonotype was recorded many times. The CDR3 DNA sequence: TGTGCCAGCAGTTTAGCTCCAGCGGGAGGCACAGATACGCAGTATTTT. Its protein product is CASSLAPAGGTDTQYF. The rearrangement uses TRBV12-3 or TRBV12-4 and TRBJ2-3; 8 bases align to TRBD2. The junction had 3 bases not matched to a gene; V was cut back by 0 bases and J by 1 base. The CDR3 consists of 16 residues.

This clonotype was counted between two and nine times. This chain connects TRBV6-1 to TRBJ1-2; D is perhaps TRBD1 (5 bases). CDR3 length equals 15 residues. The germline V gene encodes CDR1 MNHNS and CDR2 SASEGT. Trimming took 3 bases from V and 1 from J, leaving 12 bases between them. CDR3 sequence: CASSDTGLSNYGYTF. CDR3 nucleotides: TGTGCCAGCAGTGATACAGGCCTCAGTAACTATGGCTACACCTTC.

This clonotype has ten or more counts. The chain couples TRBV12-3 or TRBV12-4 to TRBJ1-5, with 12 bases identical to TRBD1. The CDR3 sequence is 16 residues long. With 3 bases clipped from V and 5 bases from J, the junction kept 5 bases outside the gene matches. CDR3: CASSLGQGAIYQPQHF. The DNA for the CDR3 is TGTGCCAGCAGTTTGGGACAGGGGGCGATTTATCAGCCCCAGCATTTT.

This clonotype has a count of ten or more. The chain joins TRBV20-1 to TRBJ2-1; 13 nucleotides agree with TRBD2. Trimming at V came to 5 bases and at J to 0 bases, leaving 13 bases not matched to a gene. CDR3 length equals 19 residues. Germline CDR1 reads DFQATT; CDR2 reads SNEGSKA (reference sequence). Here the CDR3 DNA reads TGCAGTGCTTCGGGGGAGACTAGCGGGAGGCCCCGCTCCTACAATGAGCAGTTCTTC. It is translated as CSASGETSGRPRSYNEQFF.

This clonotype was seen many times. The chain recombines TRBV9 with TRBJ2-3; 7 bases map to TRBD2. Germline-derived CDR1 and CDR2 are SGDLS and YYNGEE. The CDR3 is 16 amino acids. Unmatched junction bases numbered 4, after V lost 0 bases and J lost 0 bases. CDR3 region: CASSVEAGSSTDTQYF. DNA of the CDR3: TGTGCCAGCAGCGTAGAAGCGGGGTCTAGCACAGATACGCAGTATTTT.

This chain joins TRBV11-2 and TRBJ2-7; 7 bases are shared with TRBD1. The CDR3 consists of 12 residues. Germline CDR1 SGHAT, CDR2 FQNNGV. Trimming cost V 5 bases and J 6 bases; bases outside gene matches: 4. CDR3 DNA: TGTGCCAGCAGCAGGACAGGTTTCGAGCAGTACGTC. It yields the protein CASSRTGFEQYV.

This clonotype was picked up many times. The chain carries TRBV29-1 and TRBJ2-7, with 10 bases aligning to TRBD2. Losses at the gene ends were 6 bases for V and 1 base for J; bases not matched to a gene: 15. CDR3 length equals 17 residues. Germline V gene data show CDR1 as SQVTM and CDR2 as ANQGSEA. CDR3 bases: TGCAGCGTCCCCGGGACTAGCGCGAATGTCCTTTCCTACGAGCAGTACGTC. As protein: CSVPGTSANVLSYEQYV.

CDR3 protein: CASSPSWNQPQHF. CDR3 sequence (DNA): TGTGCCAGCTCACCGTCTTGGAATCAGCCCCAGCATTTT. The chain employs TRBV18 and TRBJ1-5; D is unclear. CDR1 and CDR2 from the germline V gene are KGHSH and LQKENI. Trimming took off 3 bases at V and 4 bases at J, with 7 bases between the two ends. This CDR3 is 13 amino acids long.

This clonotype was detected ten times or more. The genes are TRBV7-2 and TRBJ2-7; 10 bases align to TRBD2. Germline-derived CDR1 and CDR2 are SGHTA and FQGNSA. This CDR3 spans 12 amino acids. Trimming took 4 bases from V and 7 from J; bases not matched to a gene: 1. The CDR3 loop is CASSWGLAEQYF. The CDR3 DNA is TGTGCCAGCAGCTGGGGACTAGCGGAGCAGTACTTC. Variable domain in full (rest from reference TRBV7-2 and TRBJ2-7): GAGVSQSPSNKVTEKGKDVELRCDPISGHTALYWYRQSLGQGLEFLIYFQGNSAPDKSGLPSDRFSAERTGGSVSTLTIQRTQQEDSAVYLCASSWGLAEQYFGPGTRLTVT.

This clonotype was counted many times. CDR3 region: CSVEYPGQAYGYTF. The CDR3 DNA reads TGCAGCGTTGAATACCCAGGACAGGCGTATGGCTACACCTTC. The chain couples TRBV29-1 to TRBJ1-2; 7 bases fit TRBD1. V lost 2 bases, J lost 5 bases, and 8 bases stayed unmatched. Germline V gene sequence: CDR1 SQVTM, CDR2 ANQGSEA. The CDR3 covers 14 residues. The full variable domain, with the rest looked up from reference TRBV29-1 and TRBJ1-2, is SAVISQKPSRDICQRGTSLTIQCQVDSQVTMMFWYRQQPGQSLTLIATANQGSEATYESGFVIDKFPISRPNLTFSTLTVSNMSPEDSSIYLCSVEYPGQAYGYTFGSGTRLTVV.

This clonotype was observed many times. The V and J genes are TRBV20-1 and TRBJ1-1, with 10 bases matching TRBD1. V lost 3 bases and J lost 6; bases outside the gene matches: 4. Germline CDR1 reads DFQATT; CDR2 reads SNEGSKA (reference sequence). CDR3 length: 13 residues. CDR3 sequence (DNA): TGCAGTGCTAGGGGAGGACAGGGGGCTGAAGCTTTCTTT. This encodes CSARGGQGAEAFF.

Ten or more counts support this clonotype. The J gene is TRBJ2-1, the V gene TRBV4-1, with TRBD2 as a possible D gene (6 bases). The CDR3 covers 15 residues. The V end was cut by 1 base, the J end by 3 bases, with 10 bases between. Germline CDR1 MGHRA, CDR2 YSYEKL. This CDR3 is CASSQGEAGYNEQFF. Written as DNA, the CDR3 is TGCGCCAGCAGCCAAGGAGAAGCGGGCTACAATGAGCAGTTCTTC.

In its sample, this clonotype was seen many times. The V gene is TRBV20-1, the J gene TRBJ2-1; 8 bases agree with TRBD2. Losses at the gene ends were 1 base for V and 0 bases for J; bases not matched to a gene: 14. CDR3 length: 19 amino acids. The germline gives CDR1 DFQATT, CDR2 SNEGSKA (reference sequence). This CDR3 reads CSARAIRPGGPSSYNEQFF. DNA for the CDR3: TGCAGTGCTAGAGCAATCAGGCCGGGAGGGCCCTCCTCCTACAATGAGCAGTTCTTC.

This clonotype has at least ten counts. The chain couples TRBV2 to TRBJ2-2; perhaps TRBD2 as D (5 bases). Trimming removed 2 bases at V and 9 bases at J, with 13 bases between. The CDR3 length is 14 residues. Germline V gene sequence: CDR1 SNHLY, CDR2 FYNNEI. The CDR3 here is CASSEQGGSRELFF. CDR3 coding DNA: TGTGCCAGCAGTGAACAAGGAGGCTCCCGGGAGCTGTTTTTT.

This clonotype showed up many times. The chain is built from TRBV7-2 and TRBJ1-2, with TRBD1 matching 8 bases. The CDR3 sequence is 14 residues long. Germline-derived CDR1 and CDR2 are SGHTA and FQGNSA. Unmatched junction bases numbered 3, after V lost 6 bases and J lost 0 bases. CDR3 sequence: CASRPQGANYGYTF. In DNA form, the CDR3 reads TGTGCCAGCAGACCACAGGGGGCTAACTATGGCTACACCTTC.

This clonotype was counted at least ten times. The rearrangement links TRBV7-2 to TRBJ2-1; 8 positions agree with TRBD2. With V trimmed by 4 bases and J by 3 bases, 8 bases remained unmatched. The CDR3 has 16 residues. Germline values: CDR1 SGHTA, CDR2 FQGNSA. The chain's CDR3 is CASSSKGLENYNEQFF. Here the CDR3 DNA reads TGTGCCAGCAGCTCAAAGGGACTAGAAAACTACAATGAGCAGTTCTTC.

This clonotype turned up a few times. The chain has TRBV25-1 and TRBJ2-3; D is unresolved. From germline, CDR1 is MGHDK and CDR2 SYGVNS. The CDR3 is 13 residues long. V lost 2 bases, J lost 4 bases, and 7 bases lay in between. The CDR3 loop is CASSETGPDTQYF. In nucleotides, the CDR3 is TGTGCCAGCAGTGAAACTGGGCCAGATACGCAGTATTTT.